The next 5 T cell receptor beta chains were all read from a single sample in a study of blood T cells in healthy people across ages. For the second PCR, which ran for 7 to 11 cycles, a sample-barcoded 5' primer and a J-beta primer mix were used. TCRdb reprocessed the 5' RACE reads with MiXCR, giving one entry per CDR3 protein. This table holds hundreds of thousands of distinct CDR3 sequences, about 51% found once. Sequenced sample: blood. The receptor source for this set is a woman older than 75 in good health.

This clonotype was observed many times. The rearrangement links TRBV5-1 to TRBJ2-1; 9 bases align to TRBD1. The germline V gene has CDR1 SGHRS and CDR2 YFSETQ. This CDR3 has 16 amino acids. The V and J ends lost 4 bases and 2 bases, in that order; junction bases with no gene match: 7. The CDR3 loop is CASSLGTGRPYNEQFF. The CDR3 nucleotides are TGCGCCAGCAGCCTAGGGACAGGGCGGCCCTACAATGAGCAGTTCTTC.

This clonotype was detected many times. V and J are TRBV12-3 or TRBV12-4 and TRBJ2-7, with D tentatively TRBD2 (6 bases). V lost 5 bases and J lost 2, with 13 bases in between. The CDR3 length is 14 residues. The CDR3 DNA sequence: TGTGCCAGCAGTCCCGGGACGGGAGCCTACGAGCAGTACTTC. Translation gives CASSPGTGAYEQYF.

In its sample, this clonotype was seen once. The chain employs TRBV20-1 and TRBJ2-1, with 7 bases that match TRBD2. V shed 1 base and J 0 bases; nucleotides not matched to a gene: 6. Germline V gene sequence: CDR1 DFQATT, CDR2 SNEGSKA (reference sequence). The CDR3 runs 16 residues. CDR3 bases: TGCAGTGCTAGAGGGGCGGGAGTCGACTCCTACAATGAGCAGTTCTTC. Protein product: CSARGAGVDSYNEQFF.

The chain links TRBV12-3 or TRBV12-4 to TRBJ2-1; 7 bases line up with TRBD2. The J segment lost 6 bases and the V segment lost 6 bases, leaving 11 bases of the junction unmatched. This CDR3 contains 15 residues. The CDR3 loop reads CASSPSYTSVNEQFF. Written as DNA, the CDR3 is TGTGCCAGCAGCCCGTCCTATACTAGCGTCAATGAGCAGTTCTTC.

About this clonotype itself: A much larger clone differs from this one at a single base, so this may be a read error. CDR3 loop: CSAARTGANCGYTF. The CDR3 DNA sequence: TGCAGTGCTGCCCGGACGGGAGCTAACTGTGGCTACACCTTC. The chain has TRBV20-1 and TRBJ1-2; D not resolved. The CDR3 totals 14 residues. Per the germline V gene, CDR1 is DFQATT and CDR2 is SNEGSKA (reference sequence).